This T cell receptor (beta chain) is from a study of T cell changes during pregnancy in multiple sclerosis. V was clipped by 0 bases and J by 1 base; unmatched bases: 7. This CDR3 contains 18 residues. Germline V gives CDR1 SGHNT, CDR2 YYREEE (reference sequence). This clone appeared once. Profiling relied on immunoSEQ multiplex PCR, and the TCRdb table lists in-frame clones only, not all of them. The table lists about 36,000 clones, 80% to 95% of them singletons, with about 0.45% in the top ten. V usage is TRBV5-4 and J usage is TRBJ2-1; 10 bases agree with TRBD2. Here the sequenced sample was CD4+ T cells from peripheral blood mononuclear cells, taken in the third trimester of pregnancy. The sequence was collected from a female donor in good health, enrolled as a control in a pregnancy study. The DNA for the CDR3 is TGTGCCAGCAGCTTGGGTCTAGCGGGGGCTCCTTCCTACAATGAGCAGTTCTTC. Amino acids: CASSLGLAGAPSYNEQFF.